These 9 T cell receptor beta chains share one sample of origin, sequenced in a study of blood T cell repertoires in COVID-19. Clones were sequenced by immunoSEQ multiplex PCR, and TCRdb holds only the in-frame ones, with some missing. The table lists roughly 670,000 clones, about 90% of them singletons. Input material: peripheral blood. The receptors stem from a woman aged 18-30 years with acute or convalescent COVID-19.

The V gene is TRBV30, the J gene TRBJ2-3; 9 nucleotides line up with TRBD1. Losses at the gene ends were 3 bases for V and 3 bases for J; bases not matched to a gene: 10. Germline V gene sequence: CDR1 GTSNPN, CDR2 SVGIG (reference sequence). CDR3 length: 16 residues. The CDR3 DNA follows: TGTGCCTGGAGCCTAGCCGGGACAGGGAGAACAGATACGCAGTATTTT. This encodes CAWSLAGTGRTDTQYF. Supplemented by reference TRBV30 and TRBJ2-3, the full variable domain reads SQTIHQWPATLVQPVGSPLSLECTVEGTSNPNLYWYRQAAGRGLQLLFYSVGIGQISSEVPQNLSASRPQDRQFILSSKKLLLSDSGFYLCAWSLAGTGRTDTQYFGPGTRLTVL.

This rearrangement joins TRBV28 to TRBJ2-7, with D hard to call. The CDR3 extends over 12 amino acids. The V gene lost 4 bases and the J gene lost 4 bases, with 8 bases spanning the gap. CDR1 is MDHEN, CDR2 SYDVKM, per germline. CDR3 in DNA: TGTGCCAGCAGTTACACTAAGTACGAGCAGTACTTC. Its protein is CASSYTKYEQYF.

This rearrangement joins TRBV5-1 to TRBJ1-3, with D unresolved. The V gene's germline CDR1 is SGHRS and CDR2 YFSETQ. This CDR3 has 15 residues. With 1 base removed from V and 0 bases from J, the gap between germline ends came to 8 bases. CDR3 nucleotide sequence: TGCGCCAGCAGCTTGCCTGGCAGCTCTGGAAACACCATATATTTT. Encoded protein: CASSLPGSSGNTIYF.

For the CDR3, the DNA is TGCGCCAGCAGCACCCAGCGGGGGGGCAGGGAGACCCAGTACTTC. This encodes CASSTQRGGRETQYF. This chain joins TRBV5-1 and TRBJ2-5; the match to TRBD2 covers 10 bases. The V gene end was trimmed by 4 bases and the J gene end by 5 bases; junction bases not matched to a gene: 8. CDR3 length equals 15 residues. CDR1 SGHRS and CDR2 YFSETQ come from the germline V gene.

V gene TRBV2 combines with J gene TRBJ1-2; the D is unclear. CDR1 is SNHLY, CDR2 FYNNEI, per germline. There are 11 residues in the CDR3. V was trimmed by 10 bases and J by 8 bases, leaving 14 bases between them. The CDR3 DNA reads as TGTGCCACCAACTACGTATCAGGCTACACCTTC. It translates to CATNYVSGYTF.

The V gene is TRBV21-1, the J gene TRBJ1-1. TRBV21-1 is a pseudogene segment. This CDR3 contains 14 residues. CDR3 DNA: TGTGCCAGCAGCTCACCTCCCGGAGGTGGATGGGCTTTCTTT. This gives the protein CASSSPPGGGWAFF.

The rearrangement uses TRBV3-1 (or the pseudogene TRBV3-2) and TRBJ1-2, with 11 bases aligning to TRBD1. Germline trimming cut 0 bases from V and 4 bases from J; bases unmatched to any gene: 4. Germline V lookup: CDR1 LGHDT, CDR2 YNNKEL (reference sequence). The CDR3 has 16 amino acids. Written as DNA, the CDR3 is TGTGCCAGCAGCCAAGAGGGACAGGGGGTAGGCTATGGCTACACCTTC. Translating gives CASSQEGQGVGYGYTF.

This chain links TRBV6-4 with TRBJ2-3; TRBD1 might be the D (7 bases). The CDR3 has 16 amino acids. The germline V and J ends were trimmed by 0 bases and 2 bases, with 12 bases remaining between them. CDR1 MRHNA and CDR2 SNTAGT come from the germline V gene. For the CDR3, the DNA is TGTGCCAGCAGTGACTCGGGCAGGGGGGACACAGATACGCAGTATTTT. Translating it yields CASSDSGRGDTDTQYF.

The chain carries TRBV19 and TRBJ1-1; 9 bases line up with TRBD1. The CDR3 length is 16 residues. J was trimmed by 2 bases and V by 9 bases; bases with no gene match: 13. Looked up from germline, CDR1 is LNHDA and CDR2 is SQIVND (reference sequence). CDR3 coding DNA: TGTGCCAGCGCGCAGACAGGGGGGAAGAGAAACACTGAAGCTTTCTTT. Its translation is CASAQTGGKRNTEAFF.